The clone carrying this T cell receptor (beta chain) was seen only a few times. The sample is drawn from a study of blood T cells in healthy people across ages. V dropped 5 bases and J dropped 0; count of bases not matched to a gene: 7. The germline V gene encodes CDR1 PRHDT and CDR2 FYEKMQ (reference sequence). There are 17 residues in the CDR3. Each donor had approximately 10 milliliters of peripheral blood drawn. Every sample gave at least 5 micrograms of total RNA when it was extracted. Alongside a J-beta primer mix, a sample-barcoded 5' primer served in a second PCR lasting about 7 to 11 cycles. TCRdb fed the 5' RACE reads into MiXCR, producing one record per CDR3 protein. The sample comprises some 1,000,000 distinct CDR3 sequences, approximately 26% of which are singletons, and around 0.7% rests with the top ten. Separately, the same data were catalogued under a study of T cells of mothers and their children. That paper states: Slightly higher overlap, not significant, was seen in related mother-child pairs than in unrelated pairs.

Sequenced input: blood. This TCR was sampled from a girl aged 2-10 years in good health. This chain joins TRBV13 and TRBJ2-3, with 11 bases matching TRBD2. CDR3 bases: TGTGCCAGCAGCCCTACGACTAGCGGGGATAGCACAGATACGCAGTATTTT. This codes for CASSPTTSGDSTDTQYF.